The clone carrying this TCR beta chain was recorded at least ten times. The CDR3 consists of 13 residues. The germline V and J ends were trimmed by 6 bases and 1 base, with 10 bases remaining between them. Germline-derived CDR1 and CDR2 are DFQATT and SNEGSKA (reference sequence). Unique molecular identifiers were used in preparing the TCRbeta library. TCRdb fed the PCR reads into MiXCR, producing one record per CDR3 protein. Among 200,000 to 250,000 distinct CDR3 sequences listed, around 12% were seen once. This sample is part of a study of T-cell reconstitution after alpha-beta-depleted transplantation in children.

The rearrangement joins TRBV20-1 to TRBJ1-5, with no clear D. The clonotype comes from a human donor who donated a stem cell graft to a child with acute lymphoblastic leukemia. The sample in question was PBMCs from the stem cell graft donor, obtained from the stem cell graft. This chain's CDR3 is CSAGGKSNQPQHF. CDR3 nucleotides: TGCAGTGCCGGTGGTAAGAGCAATCAGCCCCAGCATTTT.